The 18 T cell receptor beta chains listed next were all sequenced from one sample in a study of radiotherapy plus CTLA-4 blockade in lung cancer. Some clones are missing from TCRdb's copy, which holds only in-frame ones; the method was immunoSEQ multiplex PCR. The sample has tens of thousands of clones, 60% to 85% seen once. Here the sequenced sample was peripheral blood, taken from a patient treated with radiotherapy plus ipilimumab. These receptors originate from a human donor with non-small cell lung cancer who had a partial response to radiotherapy plus ipilimumab. Some clones in this sample may be carry-over from other donors' samples.

This clone has a handful of counts. This sequence joins TRBV7-2 and TRBJ1-1; maybe TRBD1 (6 bases). Germline lookup yields CDR1 SGHTA and CDR2 FQGNSA. The CDR3 has 14 residues. V shed 5 bases and J shed 4 bases, with 14 bases lying between them. The CDR3 bases are TGTGCCAGCAGCCAAAGGCGGGGGGCCACTGAAGCTTTCTTT. Its translation: CASSQRRGATEAFF.

The chain employs TRBV7-8 and TRBJ2-5; 7 nucleotides line up with TRBD2. Germline V lookup: CDR1 SGHVS, CDR2 FQNEAQ. Trimming cost V 8 bases and J 0 bases; bases outside gene matches: 3. The CDR3 length is 13 residues. The CDR3 loop is CASRRGNQETQYF. The CDR3 DNA reads as TGTGCCAGCCGGCGGGGGAACCAAGAGACCCAGTACTTC. The full variable domain, in which reference TRBV7-8 and TRBJ2-5 provide the parts outside the CDR3, is GAGVSQSPRYKVAKRGQDVALRCDPISGHVSLFWYQQALGQGPEFLTYFQNEAQLDKSGLPSDRFFAERPEGSVSTLKIQRTQQEDSAVYLCASRRGNQETQYFGPGTRLLVL.

The chain uses TRBV7-9 and TRBJ2-2, with 7 nucleotides matching TRBD1. The CDR3 covers 13 residues. The germline CDR1 and CDR2 sequences are SEHNR and FQNEAQ (reference sequence). V trimming: 6 bases; J trimming: 6 bases; junction bases outside the gene matches: 4. As DNA, the CDR3 is TGTGCCAGCAGAGGGACAGTACCCGGGGAGCTGTTTTTT. This gives the protein CASRGTVPGELFF.

The chain employs TRBV4-3 and TRBJ1-1; D is uncertain. V was shortened by 0 bases and J by 1 base, with 9 bases between the two germline ends. The CDR3 has 15 residues. Per germline, CDR1 LGHNA and CDR2 YSLEER. As DNA, the CDR3 is TGCGCCAGCAGCCAAGACGACACCACGAACACTGAAGCTTTCTTT. Translation: CASSQDDTTNTEAFF.

This chain connects TRBV7-6 to TRBJ2-7; D remains ambiguous. Germline values: CDR1 SGHVS, CDR2 FNYEAQ. The length of the CDR3 is 14 residues. Deletions cut 5 bases from V and 6 bases from J, with 17 bases between. Here the CDR3 DNA reads TGTGCCAGCAGCCTACAGACACCCCCCGGCGAGCAGTACTTC. Its translation: CASSLQTPPGEQYF.

This clone appeared a few times. The chain is built from TRBV2 and TRBJ2-2; 12 positions agree with TRBD1. Germline-derived CDR1 and CDR2 are SNHLY and FYNNEI. With V trimmed by 8 bases and J by 7 bases, 5 bases remained unmatched. This CDR3 spans 14 amino acids. The CDR3 coding sequence is TGTGCCAGCTCGGGACAGGGGGCGATCGGGGAGCTGTTTTTT. Its protein is CASSGQGAIGELFF. Based on the CDR3 plus reference TRBV2 and TRBJ2-2, the full variable domain is EPEVTQTPSHQVTQMGQEVILRCVPISNHLYFYWYRQILGQKVEFLVSFYNNEISEKSEIFDDQFSVERPDGSNFTLKIRSTKLEDSAMYFCASSGQGAIGELFFGEGSRLTVL.

The rearrangement links TRBV29-1 to TRBJ1-4; D is ambiguous. This CDR3 spans 13 amino acids. Germline V gene sequence: CDR1 SQVTM, CDR2 ANQGSEA. V gave up 4 bases and J gave up 0 bases, with 6 bases separating them. The CDR3 is CSVAETTNEKLFF. The CDR3 nucleotides are TGCAGCGTTGCTGAGACAACTAATGAAAAACTGTTTTTT. Using reference TRBV29-1 and TRBJ1-4 for the parts outside the CDR3, the full variable domain is SAVISQKPSRDICQRGTSLTIQCQVDSQVTMMFWYRQQPGQSLTLIATANQGSEATYESGFVIDKFPISRPNLTFSTLTVSNMSPEDSSIYLCSVAETTNEKLFFGSGTQLSVL.

This chain joins TRBV6-1 and TRBJ1-1; D might be TRBD1 (6 bases). Germline V gene lookup returns CDR1 MNHNS and CDR2 SASEGT. The V end was cut by 6 bases, the J end by 0 bases, with 14 bases between. The CDR3 is made up of 15 amino acids. The CDR3 spells CASRRSRGMNTEAFF. CDR3 coding DNA: TGTGCCAGCAGGCGAAGCAGGGGTATGAACACTGAAGCTTTCTTT.

This clone was observed a handful of times. The rearrangement joins TRBV19 to TRBJ1-2; 8 bases align to TRBD1. The CDR3 loop spans 15 amino acids. Germline trimming cut 7 bases from V and 2 bases from J; bases unmatched to any gene: 9. Germline V gene lookup returns CDR1 LNHDA and CDR2 SQIVND (reference sequence). The CDR3 region is CASTNTGQVNYGYTF. The CDR3 DNA follows: TGTGCCAGTACCAATACGGGACAGGTGAACTATGGCTACACCTTC.

This chain uses TRBV27 with TRBJ2-7; 12 nucleotides line up with TRBD2. V shed 4 bases and J 7 bases; nucleotides not matched to a gene: 2. The CDR3 spans 13 residues. Germline CDR1 reads MNHEY; CDR2 reads SMNVEV (reference sequence). CDR3 loop: CASSSLAGGEQYF. The CDR3 coding sequence is TGTGCCAGCAGTTCGCTAGCGGGAGGGGAGCAGTACTTC.

This chain connects TRBV18 to TRBJ2-7, with D maybe TRBD2 (6 bases). Germline V gives CDR1 KGHSH, CDR2 LQKENI. V was clipped by 0 bases and J by 6 bases, with 18 bases between them. This CDR3 has 16 residues. In DNA form, the CDR3 reads TGTGCCAGCTCACCACCGGTCTTACTAGCCATTTCCGAGCAGTACTTC. Translated: CASSPPVLLAISEQYF. The full variable domain, completed using reference TRBV18 and TRBJ2-7, is NAGVMQNPRHLVRRRGQEARLRCSPMKGHSHVYWYRQLPEEGLKFMVYLQKENIIDESGMPKERFSAEFPKEGPSILRIQQVVRGDSAAYFCASSPPVLLAISEQYFGPGTRLTVT.

The chain uses TRBV5-1 and TRBJ2-7, with 10 positions matching TRBD1. The CDR3 is made up of 16 amino acids. V lost 0 bases and J lost 5; bases outside the gene matches: 8. Germline V CDR1 and CDR2: SGHRS, YFSETQ. CDR3 in DNA: TGCGCCAGCAGCTTGGCCATTGCGACAGGGGGCAACGAGCAGTACTTC. As protein: CASSLAIATGGNEQYF.

This clone was seen a few times. The rearrangement links TRBV9 to TRBJ2-7, with D perhaps TRBD1 (5 bases). The length of the CDR3 is 15 residues. Deletions cut 4 bases from V and 0 bases from J, with 14 bases between. Germline CDR1 is SGDLS and CDR2 is YYNGEE. For the CDR3, the DNA is TGTGCCAGCAGCCCCCCGACAGCGCTCTCCTACGAGCAGTACTTC. Protein sequence: CASSPPTALSYEQYF.

The chain joins TRBV7-3 to TRBJ1-1; 10 positions match TRBD1. CDR1 is SGHTA and CDR2 is FQGTGA in the germline V gene. Germline trimming cut 3 bases from V and 0 bases from J; bases unmatched to any gene: 1. CDR3 length equals 15 residues. In DNA form, the CDR3 reads TGTGCCAGCAGCTTGACAGGGGGCATGAACACTGAAGCTTTCTTT. This translates into CASSLTGGMNTEAFF. Looking up the rest from reference TRBV7-3 and TRBJ1-1 gives the full variable domain: GAGVSQTPSNKVTEKGKYVELRCDPISGHTALYWYRQSLGQGPEFLIYFQGTGAADDSGLPNDRFFAVRPEGSVSTLKIQRTERGDSAVYLCASSLTGGMNTEAFFGQGTRLTVV.

The chain has TRBV29-1 and TRBJ1-1; possibly TRBD1 for D (5 bases). The V gene's germline CDR1 is SQVTM and CDR2 ANQGSEA. With 5 bases removed from V and 4 bases from J, the gap between germline ends came to 14 bases. The CDR3 is 13 residues long. As DNA, the CDR3 is TGCAGCGTTTATCAACAGCAGGGCACTGAAGCTTTCTTT. Protein sequence: CSVYQQQGTEAFF.

The chain carries TRBV28 and TRBJ1-2; TRBD1 matches 7 bases. V trimming: 6 bases; J trimming: 7 bases; junction bases outside the gene matches: 8. CDR3 size: 13 residues. CDR1 and CDR2 from the germline V gene are MDHEN and SYDVKM. CDR3 residues: CASSKQGPRGYTF. CDR3 sequence (DNA): TGTGCCAGCAGCAAACAGGGGCCTCGTGGCTACACCTTC.

In the case of this clone: The same CDR3 also results from other DNA sequences found in this sample. The chain employs TRBV11-2 and TRBJ2-3; 9 bases match TRBD2. Germline values: CDR1 SGHAT, CDR2 FQNNGV. This CDR3 contains 17 residues. J gave up 1 base and V 2 bases, and 7 bases lay outside the gene matches. CDR3 bases: TGTGCCAGCAGCTTATTTGGCGGGAGGGTGGGCACAGATACGCAGTATTTT. Translating it yields CASSLFGGRVGTDTQYF.

The chain employs TRBV6-6 and TRBJ2-7; D possibly corresponds to TRBD2 (7 bases). The CDR3 has 12 amino acids. Per germline, CDR1 MNHNY and CDR2 SVGAGI (reference sequence). Trimming cost V 11 bases and J 5 bases, with 16 bases left between them. Here the CDR3 reads CALGGARHEQYF. The CDR3 coding sequence is TGTGCCCTTGGGGGGGCGAGGCACGAGCAGTACTTC.